Below are 21 T cell receptor beta chains sequenced from a single sample in a study of shared clonotypes between healthy human individuals. This table comes from immunoSEQ multiplex PCR, and its TCRdb copy is limited to in-frame clones, with some not included. Found here are approximately 1.5 million clones, 95% to 99% of them singletons; the top ten hold roughly 0.42%. Sequenced: naive CD4+ T cells sorted from blood. This sample's subset: CD45RA+ positively selected. Every receptor here comes from a young man in good health.

The chain couples TRBV10-2 to TRBJ2-1, with 11 bases lining up with TRBD2. The junction had 5 bases not matched to a gene; V was cut back by 3 bases and J by 4 bases. The germline V gene encodes CDR1 WSHSY and CDR2 SAAADI. The CDR3 runs to 16 residues. In nucleotides, the CDR3 is TGCGCCAGCAGTGAAGGACTAGCGGGCTGGTACAATGAGCAGTTCTTC. Residues: CASSEGLAGWYNEQFF.

Concerning this clone itself: This sample includes further DNA sequences coding for the same CDR3. The chain has TRBV7-9 and TRBJ2-2; tentative D call: TRBD1 (6 bases). This CDR3 is built from 13 residues. Germline V CDR1 and CDR2: SEHNR, FQNEAQ (reference sequence). The germline V and J ends were trimmed by 4 bases and 7 bases, with 10 bases remaining between them. CDR3 region: CASSSQGSGELFF. The CDR3 DNA reads as TGTGCCAGCAGCTCACAGGGTAGCGGGGAGCTGTTTTTT.

The rearrangement uses TRBV5-1 and TRBJ2-7; a possible D gene is TRBD1 (5 bases). The germline gives CDR1 SGHRS, CDR2 YFSETQ. The CDR3 totals 12 residues. V was pared by 7 bases and J by 4 bases, with 12 bases between. The CDR3: CASAKTAYEQYF. CDR3 DNA sequence: TGCGCCAGCGCAAAGACAGCATACGAGCAGTACTTC.

The V call is TRBV5-6, the J call TRBJ2-2, with D unclear. Germline V gene data show CDR1 as SGHDT and CDR2 as YYEEEE. The CDR3 contains 16 residues. Deletions cut 4 bases from V and 5 bases from J, with 18 bases between. The CDR3 reads CASSQTVGRKTGELFF. CDR3 coding DNA: TGTGCCAGCAGCCAGACCGTTGGGCGAAAAACCGGGGAGCTGTTTTTT.

The rearrangement uses TRBV5-1 and TRBJ2-1; possible D gene TRBD2, 6 bases. Trimming cost V 3 bases and J 5 bases, with 9 bases left between them. The CDR3 contains 13 residues. CDR1 is SGHRS, CDR2 YFSETQ, per germline. The CDR3 bases are TGCGCCAGCAGCTGGGGCGGGGACAATGAGCAGTTCTTC. Translating it yields CASSWGGDNEQFF.

The chain employs TRBV9 and TRBJ2-7; TRBD1 aligns across 7 bases. Trimming at V came to 4 bases and at J to 2 bases, leaving 15 bases not matched to a gene. The CDR3 covers 17 residues. Per germline, CDR1 SGDLS and CDR2 YYNGEE. The CDR3 DNA reads as TGTGCCAGCAGCCCGCACCCCGGACAGGTCCTAACCTACGAGCAGTACTTC. Encoded protein: CASSPHPGQVLTYEQYF.

CDR3 in amino acids: CAVGTGFNEKLFF. The CDR3 DNA follows: TGTGCGGTGGGGACAGGGTTTAATGAAAAACTGTTTTTT. This rearrangement joins TRBV27 to TRBJ1-4; 9 bases match TRBD1. This CDR3 contains 13 residues. Germline V gene data show CDR1 as MNHEY and CDR2 as SMNVEV (reference sequence).

The V gene is TRBV2, the J gene TRBJ1-4; 7 nucleotides agree with TRBD1. CDR1 is SNHLY, CDR2 FYNNEI, per germline. The CDR3 consists of 14 residues. With 3 bases clipped from V and 4 bases from J, the junction kept 2 bases outside the gene matches. The CDR3 region is CASSEGQINEKLFF. Written as DNA, the CDR3 is TGTGCCAGCAGTGAGGGACAGATTAATGAAAAACTGTTTTTT.

V usage is TRBV5-1 and J usage is TRBJ2-1; TRBD2 aligns across 9 bases. The CDR3 sequence is 13 residues long. Germline trimming cut 7 bases from V and 6 bases from J; bases unmatched to any gene: 5. Germline values: CDR1 SGHRS, CDR2 YFSETQ. CDR3 in DNA: TGCGCCAGCCATAGCGGGGGCGGCAATGAGCAGTTCTTC. Amino acids: CASHSGGGNEQFF. Full variable domain (outside the CDR3, taken from reference TRBV5-1 and TRBJ2-1): KAGVTQTPRYLIKTRGQQVTLSCSPISGHRSVSWYQQTPGQGLQFLFEYFSETQRNKGNFPGRFSGRQFSNSRSEMNVSTLELGDSALYLCASHSGGGNEQFFGPGTRLTVL.

This rearrangement joins TRBV28 to TRBJ1-5; 9 nucleotides match TRBD1. This CDR3 region has 14 residues. V trimming: 8 bases; J trimming: 3 bases; junction bases outside the gene matches: 5. Germline CDR1 and CDR2: MDHEN and SYDVKM. DNA for the CDR3: TGTGCCAGCTGGGACAGGGATAACAATCAGCCCCAGCATTTT. Residues: CASWDRDNNQPQHF.

The chain uses TRBV19 and TRBJ1-4; 9 nucleotides align to TRBD1. J was trimmed by 9 bases and V by 5 bases; bases with no gene match: 16. The CDR3 runs to 17 residues. Germline loops: CDR1 LNHDA, CDR2 SQIVND (reference sequence). The CDR3 sequence: CASSSDRGQLVRKKLFF. CDR3 nucleotide sequence: TGTGCCAGTAGTTCGGACAGGGGCCAGCTCGTCCGAAAAAAACTGTTTTTT.

The chain uses TRBV13 and TRBJ1-2; 7 nucleotides agree with TRBD1. V trimming: 8 bases; J trimming: 8 bases; junction bases outside the gene matches: 23. This CDR3 region has 17 residues. Looked up from germline, CDR1 is PRHDT and CDR2 is FYEKMQ (reference sequence). The CDR3 DNA reads as TGTGCCAGCCCACTGGGAGGGGGCGCAGGTCACTCTGGAGGCTACACCTTC. Its translation: CASPLGGGAGHSGGYTF.

The chain carries TRBV5-1 and TRBJ1-1, with D possibly TRBD1 on 5 matching bases. This CDR3 is built from 14 residues. Germline CDR1 reads SGHRS; CDR2 reads YFSETQ. Trimming cost V 4 bases and J 5 bases, with 15 bases left between them. The CDR3 DNA reads TGCGCCAGCAGCCCTCACGGGGCACCAACTGAAGCTTTCTTT. Translated, it gives CASSPHGAPTEAFF.

The chain recombines TRBV5-4 with TRBJ2-1; TRBD1 is a possible D gene (5 bases). The CDR3 is made up of 14 amino acids. The germline CDR1 and CDR2 sequences are SGHNT and YYREEE (reference sequence). Trimming removed 1 base from V and 3 bases from J, with 8 bases in between. The CDR3 spells CASSLSQGYNEQFF. The CDR3 bases are TGTGCCAGCAGCTTGTCCCAGGGCTACAATGAGCAGTTCTTC.

The J gene is TRBJ1-4, the V gene TRBV6-6; 9 nucleotides agree with TRBD1. Looked up from germline, CDR1 is MNHNY and CDR2 is SVGAGI (reference sequence). This CDR3 is built from 14 residues. With V trimmed by 5 bases and J by 6 bases, 4 bases remained unmatched. CDR3 bases: TGTGCCAGCAGTACACAGGGGGCGGATGAAAAACTGTTTTTT. Translating gives CASSTQGADEKLFF.

V gene TRBV4-1 combines with J gene TRBJ2-5, with 9 bases that match TRBD2. CDR3 size: 16 residues. Germline-derived CDR1 and CDR2 are MGHRA and YSYEKL. With 0 bases clipped from V and 4 bases from J, the junction kept 6 bases outside the gene matches. The CDR3 DNA reads as TGCGCCAGCAGCCAAGACCCGGGACTAGCCTCAGAGACCCAGTACTTC. Translated: CASSQDPGLASETQYF.

The J gene is TRBJ2-3, the V gene TRBV6-6, with D uncertain. There are 12 residues in the CDR3. The V end was cut by 6 bases, the J end by 2 bases, with 6 bases between. Germline CDR1 and CDR2: MNHNY and SVGAGI (reference sequence). The CDR3 DNA is TGTGCCAGCAGCAGATACACAGATACGCAGTATTTT. Amino acids: CASSRYTDTQYF.

The V gene is TRBV6-5, the J gene TRBJ2-7; 13 bases agree with TRBD2. The V gene end was trimmed by 6 bases and the J gene end by 6 bases; junction bases not matched to a gene: 8. The CDR3 is 15 residues long. Germline loops: CDR1 MNHEY, CDR2 SVGAGI. CDR3 bases: TGTGCCAGCAGCACACTACTAGCGGGAGGGCGCGAGCAGTACTTC. As protein: CASSTLLAGGREQYF.

The chain combines TRBV6-1 with TRBJ2-7; D not resolved. With 5 bases removed from V and 6 bases from J, the gap between germline ends came to 20 bases. This CDR3 has 15 residues. Per germline, CDR1 MNHNS and CDR2 SASEGT. The CDR3 DNA follows: TGTGCCAGCAGTTCTCGGTTTAGGGCTGAGGTCGAGCAGTACTTC. Protein sequence: CASSSRFRAEVEQYF.

The chain has TRBV28 and TRBJ2-1, with 9 positions matching TRBD1. CDR1 is MDHEN, CDR2 SYDVKM, per germline. The CDR3 is 15 amino acids. The ends lost 5 bases at V and 6 bases at J; junction bases unmatched: 8. The CDR3 region is CASSPTGQGPNEQFF. The CDR3 DNA reads as TGTGCCAGCAGTCCCACGGGACAGGGCCCCAATGAGCAGTTCTTC.

V gene TRBV4-3 combines with J gene TRBJ2-3; TRBD2 matches 11 bases. In germline, CDR1 is LGHNA, CDR2 YSLEER. Trimming took 0 bases from V and 2 from J; bases not matched to a gene: 7. The CDR3 runs 18 residues. The CDR3 sequence: CASSQEAGSGRDTDTQYF. CDR3 bases: TGCGCCAGCAGCCAAGAGGCGGGTAGCGGGAGGGACACAGATACGCAGTATTTT.